The text below deals with one T cell receptor (beta chain). It lacks a known antigen. No per-base quality is available; no much larger clone lies one base away. These data belong to a study of cytomegalovirus exposure and HLA in healthy donors (TCRdb year 2017). With respect to the entire study: According to an earlier analysis of several hundred of the donors, about 170 million T cells yielded 120 million or so unique TCR beta sequences and about 300 Gb of sequence data. Approximately 330 gigabases of sequencing data and roughly 80 million unique TCR sequences made up an early release that covered some 640 HLA-typed donors. Among the roughly 370 genotyped donors, approximately 82% belonged to the genetic ancestry cluster associated with self-reported Caucasian donors. The study was designed to test whether signatures of past pathogen exposure could be identified by cataloging public T cell receptors. The study profiled the T cell repertoires of about 720 subjects by immunosequencing and related them to cytomegalovirus serostatus. In addition to the first cohort of approximately 650 subjects, a separate validation cohort of 100 to 150 different subjects was used. The study combined high-throughput TCR immunosequencing, statistical association of individual TCRs with disease status, and machine learning to predict cytomegalovirus infection status. A later analysis re-examined previously published TCR beta repertoires from roughly 720 donors and added high-resolution HLA genotyping to investigate patterns of TCR occurrence. In the later analysis, no new phenotypic data were used to find candidate immune exposures; instead, reliance was placed on TCR beta sequences and their occurrence across donors. An earlier analysis of some 500 of the donors used high-throughput TCR beta sequencing to judge whether each TCR beta V gene segment behaved as functional or pseudogenic. Donor age, sex, ethnicity and CMV serostatus were collected together with the repertoire data. Genome-wide SNP genotypes for about three fifths of the 666 donors were used in a later genetic analysis, which treated that subset as a discovery cohort. Every repertoire in the discovery cohort had been generated on one and the same sequencing platform. Class I and class II HLA loci were covered by the typing at four-digit resolution. The number of typed donors differed by locus: roughly 620-630 for A, B, C, DRB1 and DQB1; approximately 520 for DQA1; approximately 600 for DPA1; and around 490 for DPB1. Because of strong linkage in the cohort, five DR-DQ haplotypes were treated as single units for association and clustering. Among about 370 genotyped donors of the cohort, an average of around 240,000 unique TCR beta nucleotide sequences was sequenced per donor, of which roughly 17% were non-productive. Broader findings and caveats from the paper: Because some donors lacked HLA typing at each locus, the association tests relied only on the typed subset. A later analysis associated about 16,000 TCR beta sequences with specific HLA alleles at a false discovery rate of 0.05. A further reported finding was that TCR beta sequences accurately predicted the HLA-A and HLA-B alleles for most subjects in the first cohort. In a later genetic analysis, fewer N-insertions in productive TCRs were reported among donors in an Asian-associated ancestry cluster than the roughly 670-donor mean. Broadly in line with IMGT annotations, most TCR beta V segments showed up in productive rearrangements about 87% or about 30% of the time in an earlier analysis of approximately 600 of the donors. Most TCR sequences were observed very rarely across donors, whereas some public TCRs were present in many individuals. Because counts were too low, approximately 18 rarely observed V segments, including chromosome 9 orphons, were excluded from the earlier analysis of under 650 of the donors. In a later analysis, HLA-associated TCR beta chains were found to be more clonally expanded and to have lower generation probabilities than equally common non-associated chains. Assigning TCR associations to individual alleles was difficult when HLA alleles, especially DR and DQ, strongly co-occurred. Presence/absence analyses assumed roughly uniform sequencing depth across donors, an assumption that may not hold. In vitro tests confirmed that three of the cytomegalovirus-associated TCR beta chains recognize cytomegalovirus antigens. A later analysis found that TCR association rates varied across HLA loci, with DRB1 alleles showing the most associated TCRs and HLA-C alleles the fewest. The cohort was sequenced for TCR beta chains only, and without alpha or paired-chain data the features that could be detected were limited. Correlated functional status among segregating V segments might be attributable to linkage disequilibrium, but an unknown experimental factor could not be ruled out. According to a later analysis, most CMV-associated TCR beta chains appeared to be HLA-restricted, and the HLA associations seemed to be driven largely by CMV exposure. Several of the top co-occurrence clusters appeared to be linked to parvovirus B19, influenza, CMV and Epstein-Barr virus, according to a later analysis. V-gene and J-gene trimming of TCR beta chains was associated with a missense DCLRE1C variant in a later genetic analysis, and the association was replicated in an independent cohort. Because the 87-base-pair reads could not distinguish some IMGT-functional V segments, including TRBV6-2 and TRBV6-3, those segments were excluded. Immune exposure information for the cohort was limited to CMV serostatus. According to the authors, the approach could potentially be generalized to other disease states and immunological phenotypes. A group of highly shared sequence variants was considered likely to be a technical artifact of the sequencing pipeline. A total of 150 or so TCR beta chains were listed by the study as associated with cytomegalovirus. The classifier was reported to diagnose cytomegalovirus status with high specificity and sensitivity in both the original cohort and the validation cohort.

The library was produced with the immunoSEQ multiplex PCR assay. A mixture of 60 forward primers for TCR Vbeta segments and 13 reverse primers for TCR Jbeta segments was used in the multiplex PCR. The CDR3 region of rearranged TCR beta genes was amplified from genomic DNA by a multiplex PCR assay. The Illumina HiSeq System was used to sequence the amplified TCR beta libraries as 87-base-pair reads. On the study's bioinformatics: A later analysis counted around 72 million unique TCR beta chains across the 650 to 700 repertoires, and approximately 11 million of these chains were shared by at least two donors. A nearest-neighbor algorithm error-corrected the raw reads and collapsed the reads into unique sequences, merging closely related sequences to remove PCR and sequencing errors. V, D and J gene segments were assigned by aligning CDR3 sequences to IMGT reference sequences. Each retained sequence needed at least a six-nucleotide match to both a V gene segment and a J gene segment. A rearrangement counted as productive if the CDR3 had no stop codons and remained in frame with V and J, and every other rearrangement counted as non-productive. Following IMGT convention, CDR3 was defined as the stretch from the second conserved V-encoded cysteine to the conserved J-encoded phenylalanine. Sequences without an unambiguous match to a single V gene segment were excluded from the earlier analysis of over 500 of the donors. In an earlier analysis of approximately 550 of the donors, V segments were called functional above 56.7% productive rearrangements and were called segregating when the between-donor standard deviation exceeded 5%. A statistical classification framework was developed to diagnose cytomegalovirus status using the catalog of TCR beta chain sequences. A later analysis assigned V and J genes by comparing TCR nucleotide sequences with IMGT/GENE-DB human TR gene sequences. In a later analysis, CDR3 sequences and most-parsimonious VDJ recombination scenarios were assigned using the TCRdist pipeline. A later analysis defined each TCR beta chain by its CDR3 amino acid sequence plus V-gene family, and excluded reads lacking a unique V-gene family. To address suspected cross-contamination and a sequencing artifact, a later analysis removed 592 highly shared, low-generation-probability nucleotide sequences. In a later analysis, a clonal expansion index was calculated for each public chain from normalized within-repertoire ranks of inferred template counts. Generation probabilities in a later analysis came from a VDJ recombination model fitted to out-of-frame rearrangements, and those results were checked against IGoR. A later analysis scored TCR-TCR, TCR-HLA and TCR-CMV co-occurrence with hypergeometric tests, applying a repertoire-size bias correction to TCR pairs. In a later analysis, false discovery rates were estimated by permuting HLA or CMV assignments 20 times. In a later analysis, co-occurring TCRs were grouped with DBSCAN, and TCRdist sequence similarity was added when clustering was performed within HLA-allele-positive subsets. For co-occurrence clustering, repertoires with fewer than 30,000 or more than 120,000 public chains were excluded, along with five or six repertoires with anomalous nucleotide sharing. TCRdb limited this immuneACCESS table to in-frame rearrangements with V and J called. A share of clones is missing; checked studies link under half to unresolved V genes, and the rest is unexplained. The V and J calls and clone size were taken over from that table, and D and trimming were inferred from the DNA. The sample table lists hundreds of thousands of clones, 70% to 85% of them with a count of one. The ten largest make up about 3.8% of the sample.

In total, approximately 690 healthy bone marrow donors made up the cohort. At the time of sampling, every cohort member was nominally healthy, though immune exposures that went unrecorded were likely present. The donor tested CMV seronegative, placing the donor among the 350 or so seronegative members of the cohort. Every donor gave a peripheral blood sample, and the peripheral blood mononuclear cells from that sample were used for TCR beta sequencing. Genomic DNA was extracted from the blood cell samples with the Qiagen DNeasy Blood Extraction Kit. Measured from the cysteine to the phenylalanine, the CDR3 is 15 residues long. The sequence is cut down to CDR3 DNA, 45 bases in frame from base 1. The V and J ends are trimmed by 3 bases and 0 bases, leaving 8 bases between them. Based on the germline V gene (reference sequence), the CDR1 and CDR2 sequences are PRHDT and FYEKMQ.

The chain joins TRBV13 to TRBJ1-4, with no confident D gene call. The clonotype originates from a male donor in good health and CMV-seronegative. The sample consisted of PBMCs. Read as DNA, the sequence is TGTGCCAGCAGCTTCCGGTCCGCAACTAATGAAAAACTGTTTTTT. Its translation is CASSFRSATNEKLFF.